The entry below describes one TCR beta chain. Its antigen is currently unknown. TCRdb keeps only in-frame clones here, not all; method: immunoSEQ multiplex PCR. Here the sample spans 70,000 or so clones, around 90% being singletons. The data are from a study of siplizumab effects on memory and regulatory T cells. Findings and caveats of the study: Proliferating siplizumab-culture Treg suppressive function went unconfirmed.

This clonotype was obtained from a human donor in good health. The sample consisted of CD8+ T cells sorted from blood.

The DNA for the CDR3 is TGTGCCAGCAGACAGTTCATGAACACTGAAGCTTTCTTT. Protein sequence: CASRQFMNTEAFF. The genes are TRBV6-1 and TRBJ1-1; D is unclear. Germline assignment: CDR1 MNHNS and CDR2 SASEGT. The V and J ends lost 6 bases and 0 bases respectively, with 8 bases between them. This CDR3 spans 13 amino acids.